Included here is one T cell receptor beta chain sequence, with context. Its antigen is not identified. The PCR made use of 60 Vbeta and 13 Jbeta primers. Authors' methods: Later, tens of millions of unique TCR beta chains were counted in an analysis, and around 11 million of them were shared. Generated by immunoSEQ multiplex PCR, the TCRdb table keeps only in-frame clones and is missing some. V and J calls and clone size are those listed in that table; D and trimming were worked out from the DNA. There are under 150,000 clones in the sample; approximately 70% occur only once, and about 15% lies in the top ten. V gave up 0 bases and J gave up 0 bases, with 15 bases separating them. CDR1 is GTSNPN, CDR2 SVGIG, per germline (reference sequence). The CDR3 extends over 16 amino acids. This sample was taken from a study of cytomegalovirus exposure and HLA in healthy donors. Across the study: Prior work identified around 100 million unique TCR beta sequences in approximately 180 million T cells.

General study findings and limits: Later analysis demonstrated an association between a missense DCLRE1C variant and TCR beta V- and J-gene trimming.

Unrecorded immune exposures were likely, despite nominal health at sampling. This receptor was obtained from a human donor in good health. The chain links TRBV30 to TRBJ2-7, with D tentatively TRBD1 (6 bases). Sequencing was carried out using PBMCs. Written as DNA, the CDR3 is TGTGCCTGGAGTGTAGGGACGAGGGGGAGCTCCTACGAGCAGTACTTC. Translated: CAWSVGTRGSSYEQYF.